This T cell receptor beta chain was documented in a study of shared clonotypes between healthy human individuals. Study-level findings and limits: Larger richness was generally estimated for naive than memory subsets.

Terminally differentiated effector memory CD45RA+ cells were left out of the naive CD8 fraction, which was CD45RO-negative and positively selected for CCR7. In its sample, this clone was seen a few times. Antigen specificity is unknown. The ends were cut back, 0 bases at V and 4 bases at J, with 12 bases in the middle. The CDR3 is made up of 15 amino acids. From germline, CDR1 is SGHAT and CDR2 FQNNGV. Sequenced by immunoSEQ multiplex PCR; TCRdb stores in-frame clones only, minus some. The data hold about 2.1 million clones, with roughly 93% observed a single time. The TCR comes from a man between 18 and 35 years old in good health. Some clones in this sample may be carry-over from other donors' samples. This rearrangement joins TRBV11-2 to TRBJ1-1; unclear D gene. The source material was naive CD8+ T cells from PBMCs. The CDR3 loop reads CASSLEGGVGTEAFF. DNA for the CDR3: TGTGCCAGCAGCTTAGAAGGCGGGGTAGGCACTGAAGCTTTCTTT.